The 18 T cell receptor beta chains presented below share a single source sample, sequenced in a study of early T cells in non-severe SARS-CoV-2 infection. TCRdb re-called the 5' RACE reads with MiXCR, one entry per CDR3 protein. Here the sample spans some 75,000 distinct CDR3 sequences, roughly an eighth being singletons. The sample was whole blood. These TCRs come from an adult who was a healthcare worker with PCR-confirmed SARS-CoV-2 infection or an uninfected control (not recorded which).

Only a few counts were recorded for this clonotype. The rearrangement joins TRBV16 to TRBJ2-7; 11 nucleotides line up with TRBD1. From germline, CDR1 is KGHSY and CDR2 FQNENV. This CDR3 is built from 15 residues. V was pared by 2 bases and J by 2 bases, with 2 bases of the junction left unmatched. This CDR3 reads CASSQGTGGPYEQYF. The CDR3 DNA follows: TGTGCCAGCAGCCAAGGGACAGGGGGTCCCTACGAGCAGTACTTC.

This chain connects TRBV20-1 to TRBJ2-1, with a weak D call TRBD1 (5 bases). Between the trimmed V and J ends, which lost 1 base and 6 bases, there was a span of 13 bases. The length of the CDR3 is 14 residues. Germline lookup yields CDR1 DFQATT and CDR2 SNEGSKA (reference sequence). In DNA form, the CDR3 reads TGCAGTGCTAGAGTTTCGAAGGGGTTCAATGAGCAGTTCTTC. Protein product: CSARVSKGFNEQFF.

This clonotype was seen a handful of times. Here the CDR3 reads CSANRIAGGGTDTQYF. The CDR3 region has the DNA TGCAGTGCTAACCGCATAGCGGGGGGAGGCACAGATACGCAGTATTTT. V usage is TRBV20-1 and J usage is TRBJ2-3; 10 bases align to TRBD2. The V gene end was trimmed by 4 bases and the J gene end by 1 base; junction bases not matched to a gene: 8. Germline CDR1 reads DFQATT; CDR2 reads SNEGSKA (reference sequence). The CDR3 is 16 residues long.

This clonotype was recorded at least ten times. The chain recombines TRBV6-5 with TRBJ2-2; 8 nucleotides agree with TRBD2. V lost 4 bases and J lost 0; bases outside the gene matches: 16. The CDR3 covers 20 residues. Germline V CDR1 and CDR2: MNHEY, SVGAGI. The chain's CDR3 is CASSSDLQRGLLANTGELFF. The CDR3, as DNA: TGTGCCAGCAGTTCGGACCTTCAGCGGGGGCTTTTGGCGAACACCGGGGAGCTGTTTTTT.

This clonotype was observed a few times. This chain uses TRBV2 with TRBJ2-7; 10 bases agree with TRBD1. CDR3 length: 14 amino acids. Germline V gene lookup returns CDR1 SNHLY and CDR2 FYNNEI. V was clipped by 9 bases and J by 6 bases; unmatched bases: 11. The CDR3 coding sequence is TGTGCCAGGTCCGGGACAGGGGAGGGTCGCGAGCAGTACTTC. Translated: CARSGTGEGREQYF.

This clonotype was seen repeatedly, ten times or more. The chain recombines TRBV9 with TRBJ2-2; D is uncertain. CDR1 and CDR2 from the germline V gene are SGDLS and YYNGEE. CDR3 length equals 11 residues. V was clipped by 0 bases and J by 6 bases, with 0 bases between them. CDR3 nucleotides: TGTGCCAGCAGCGTAGCCGGGGAGCTGTTTTTT. This codes for CASSVAGELFF.

This clonotype was seen at least ten times. This chain joins TRBV6-1 and TRBJ2-2; D remains ambiguous. The CDR3 is made up of 14 amino acids. V was cut by 4 bases and J by 6 bases, with 12 bases left in between. Germline V lookup: CDR1 MNHNS, CDR2 SASEGT. DNA of the CDR3: TGTGCCAGCAGTGGTCTAGTCTCGTCCGGGGAGCTGTTTTTT. It translates to CASSGLVSSGELFF.

V and J are TRBV11-2 and TRBJ2-1; TRBD2 aligns across 8 bases. The CDR3 consists of 15 residues. The germline V gene has CDR1 SGHAT and CDR2 FQNNGV. J gave up 10 bases and V 1 base, and 9 bases lay outside the gene matches. The CDR3 DNA reads TGTGCCAGCAGCTTAGTCCACGGGGGGGCCAACGAGCAGTTCTTC. Its protein is CASSLVHGGANEQFF.

This clonotype appeared many times. V is TRBV7-9 and J is TRBJ1-5, with D tentatively TRBD1 (5 bases). Trimming removed 5 bases at V and 2 bases at J, with 10 bases between. Germline V gives CDR1 SEHNR, CDR2 FQNEAQ (reference sequence). This CDR3 is 14 amino acids long. Here the CDR3 DNA reads TGTGCCAGCAGCGGGGGGATTCGCAATCAGCCCCAGCATTTT. It is translated as CASSGGIRNQPQHF.

At least ten counts were recorded for this clonotype. The chain uses TRBV20-1 and TRBJ2-6, with 8 nucleotides matching TRBD1. Trimming cost V 3 bases and J 1 base; bases outside gene matches: 5. This CDR3 contains 16 residues. CDR1 and CDR2 from the germline V gene are DFQATT and SNEGSKA (reference sequence). The CDR3 coding sequence is TGCAGTGCTAGGTCACAGGGGGTGTCTGGGGCCAACGTCCTGACTTTC. The encoded protein is CSARSQGVSGANVLTF.

This clonotype was seen repeatedly, ten times or more. This chain uses TRBV6-6 with TRBJ2-4; 10 bases are shared with TRBD1. V gave up 0 bases and J gave up 7 bases; unmatched junction bases: 0. The CDR3 extends over 14 amino acids. The germline V gene encodes CDR1 MNHNY and CDR2 SVGAGI (reference sequence). CDR3 sequence reads: CASSYSDRGNIQYF. For the CDR3, the DNA is TGTGCCAGCAGTTACTCGGACAGGGGGAACATTCAGTACTTC.

This clonotype was seen only a few times. The rearrangement uses TRBV9 and TRBJ2-7; D not resolved. The CDR3 runs 14 residues. With 0 bases removed from V and 2 bases from J, the gap between germline ends came to 9 bases. The V gene's germline CDR1 is SGDLS and CDR2 YYNGEE. This CDR3 reads CASSVAGYTYEQYF. DNA of the CDR3: TGTGCCAGCAGCGTAGCTGGATACACCTACGAGCAGTACTTC.

In this sample, this clonotype turned up once. A read error may explain this, as a much larger clone is one base away. The chain links TRBV6-6 to TRBJ2-7; weak D call: TRBD1 (5 bases). Germline V gene data show CDR1 as MNHNY and CDR2 as SVGAGI (reference sequence). Trimming removed 6 bases from V and 4 bases from J, with 7 bases in between. The CDR3 contains 11 residues. The CDR3 reads CASRAGYEQYF. CDR3 nucleotide sequence: TGTGCCAGCAGGGCAGGGTACGAGCAGTACTTC.

This chain uses TRBV7-2 with TRBJ1-6, with a weak D call TRBD1 (5 bases). This CDR3 spans 16 amino acids. From germline, CDR1 is SGHTA and CDR2 FQGNSA. Trimming removed 5 bases at V and 7 bases at J, with 18 bases between. The CDR3 nucleotides are TGTGCCAGCAGCCCTTCCCCTCGGACACCCAATTCACCCCTCCACTTT. This sequence encodes CASSPSPRTPNSPLHF.

The sample holds a few counts of this clonotype. The chain is built from TRBV6-1 and TRBJ1-1; the match to TRBD1 covers 9 bases. Germline V gene lookup returns CDR1 MNHNS and CDR2 SASEGT. CDR3 size: 15 residues. With 1 base clipped from V and 3 bases from J, the junction kept 3 bases outside the gene matches. The CDR3 loop is CASSEDGDRDTEAFF. CDR3 DNA: TGTGCCAGCAGTGAAGACGGGGACAGGGACACTGAAGCTTTCTTT.

There are a few counts of this clonotype. CDR3 residues: CAISGIAGGNPRSYNEQFF. The CDR3 DNA follows: TGTGCCATCAGCGGTATAGCGGGGGGGAACCCTCGCTCCTACAATGAGCAGTTCTTC. V and J are TRBV10-3 and TRBJ2-1; 11 positions match TRBD2. The junction had 13 bases not matched to a gene; V was cut back by 6 bases and J by 0 bases. Germline CDR1 reads ENHRY; CDR2 reads SYGVKD. This CDR3 spans 19 amino acids.

The gene calls are TRBV25-1 and TRBJ2-1; D perhaps matches TRBD2 (5 bases). The CDR3 is 14 residues long. Per germline, CDR1 MGHDK and CDR2 SYGVNS. Trimming stripped 8 bases from V and 3 bases from J, with 14 bases between. The CDR3 here is CASSSDSIYNEQFF. In DNA form, the CDR3 reads TGTGCCAGCTCCTCGGACTCAATCTACAATGAGCAGTTCTTC.

This chain uses TRBV12-5 with TRBJ2-7; unclear D gene. The CDR3 loop spans 11 amino acids. Trimming took 6 bases from V and 0 from J, leaving 3 bases between them. The germline CDR1 and CDR2 sequences are LGHNT and FRNRAP. This CDR3 reads CASGASYEQYF. DNA of the CDR3: TGTGCTAGTGGCGCCTCCTACGAGCAGTACTTC.